The table lists the clone carrying this T cell receptor beta chain with many counts. The source of the sample is a study of Graves' ophthalmopathy and Graves' hyperthyroidism. Amplification targeted the TCR beta CDR3 regions, with RNA transcripts as the source material. The library came from an HTBI-primed first-round RT-PCR and a second-round multiplex PCR. MiXCR, run by TCRdb on the multiplex PCR reads, gives a single entry per CDR3 protein. This sample has 170,000 or so distinct CDR3 sequences; more than 30% occur once, and the top ten carry about 6%. V shed 5 bases, J shed 4 bases, and the junction held 10 bases outside the gene matches. The CDR3 totals 15 residues. Germline CDR1 SGHTA, CDR2 FQGTGA. Orbital computed tomography and thyroid ultrasound, along with TRAb, serum thyroxine and clinical symptoms, underpinned diagnosis. The source of the PBMCs was less than 12 ml of fresh peripheral blood.

The receptor was derived from a woman aged 40 to 50 with Graves' ophthalmopathy. Sequencing input: peripheral blood. The chain recombines TRBV7-3 with TRBJ1-1; 7 bases fit TRBD1. Here the CDR3 reads CASSVSGQGGTEAFF. The CDR3 DNA follows: TGTGCCAGCAGCGTATCCGGGCAGGGGGGCACTGAAGCTTTCTTT.